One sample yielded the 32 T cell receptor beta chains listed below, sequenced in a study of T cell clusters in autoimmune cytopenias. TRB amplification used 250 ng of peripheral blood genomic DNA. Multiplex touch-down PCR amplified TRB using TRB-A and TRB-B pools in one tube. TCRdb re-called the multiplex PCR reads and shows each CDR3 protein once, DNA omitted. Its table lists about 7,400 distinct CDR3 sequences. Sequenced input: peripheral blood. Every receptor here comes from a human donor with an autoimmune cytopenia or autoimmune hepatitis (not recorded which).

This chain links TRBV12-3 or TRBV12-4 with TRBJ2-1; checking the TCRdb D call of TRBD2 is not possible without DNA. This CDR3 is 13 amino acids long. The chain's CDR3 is CASTLTRGNEQFF.

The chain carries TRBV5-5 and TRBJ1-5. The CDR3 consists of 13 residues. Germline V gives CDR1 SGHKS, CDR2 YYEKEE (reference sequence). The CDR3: CASSFTDSQPQHF.

The CDR3 sequence: CASSSGQETQYF. This chain connects TRBV18 to TRBJ2-5. The CDR3 is made up of 12 amino acids. Germline values: CDR1 KGHSH, CDR2 LQKENI.

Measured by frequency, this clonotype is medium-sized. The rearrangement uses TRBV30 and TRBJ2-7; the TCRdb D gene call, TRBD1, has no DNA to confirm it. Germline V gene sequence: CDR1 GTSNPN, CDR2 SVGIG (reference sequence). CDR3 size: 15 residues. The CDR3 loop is CAYHRQGKGSYEQYF.

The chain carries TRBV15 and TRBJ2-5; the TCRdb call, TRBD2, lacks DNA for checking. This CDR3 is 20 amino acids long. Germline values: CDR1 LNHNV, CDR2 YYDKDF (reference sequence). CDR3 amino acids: CATSANPGTSGGDLQETQYF.

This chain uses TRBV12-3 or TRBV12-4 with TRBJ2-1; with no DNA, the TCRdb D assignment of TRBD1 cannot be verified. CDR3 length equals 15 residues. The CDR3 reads CASSLGFTGFNEQFF.

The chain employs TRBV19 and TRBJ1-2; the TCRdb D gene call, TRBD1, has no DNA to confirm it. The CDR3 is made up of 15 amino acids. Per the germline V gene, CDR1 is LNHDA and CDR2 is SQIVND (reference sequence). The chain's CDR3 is CASTGGAGANYGYTF.

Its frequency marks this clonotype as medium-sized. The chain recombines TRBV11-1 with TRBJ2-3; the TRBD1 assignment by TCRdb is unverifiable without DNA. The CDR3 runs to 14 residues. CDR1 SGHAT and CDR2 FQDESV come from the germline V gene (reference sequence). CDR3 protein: CASSLDRGTDTQYF.

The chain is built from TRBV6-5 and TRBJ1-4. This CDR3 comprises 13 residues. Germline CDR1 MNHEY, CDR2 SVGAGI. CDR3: CASSYQLNEKLFF.

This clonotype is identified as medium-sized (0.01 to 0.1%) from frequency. The CDR3 region is CASSLVDRTGIPSEQFF. The V call is TRBV13, the J call TRBJ2-1; no DNA is available, so the TRBD1 call from TCRdb remains unchecked. Looked up from germline, CDR1 is PRHDT and CDR2 is FYEKMQ (reference sequence). The CDR3 loop spans 17 amino acids.

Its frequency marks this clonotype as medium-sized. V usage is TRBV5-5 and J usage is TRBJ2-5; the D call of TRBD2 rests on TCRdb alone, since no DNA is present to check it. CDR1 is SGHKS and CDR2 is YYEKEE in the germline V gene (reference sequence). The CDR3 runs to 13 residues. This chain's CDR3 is CASSLAGRETQYF.

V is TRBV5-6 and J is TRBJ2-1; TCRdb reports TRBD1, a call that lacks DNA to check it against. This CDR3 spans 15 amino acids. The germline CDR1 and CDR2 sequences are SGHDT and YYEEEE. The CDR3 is CASSFWGRSYNEQFF.

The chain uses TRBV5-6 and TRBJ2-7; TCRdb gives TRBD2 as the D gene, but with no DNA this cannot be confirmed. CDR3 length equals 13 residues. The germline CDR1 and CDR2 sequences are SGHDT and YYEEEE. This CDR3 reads CASIGTATYEQYF.

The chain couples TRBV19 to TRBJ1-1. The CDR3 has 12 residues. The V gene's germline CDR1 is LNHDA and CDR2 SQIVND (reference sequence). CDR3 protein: CASIGVNTEAFF.

The CDR3 here is CASSIDHYQPQHF. V is TRBV19 and J is TRBJ1-5. The CDR3 has 13 amino acids. Germline V gene data show CDR1 as LNHDA and CDR2 as SQIVND (reference sequence).

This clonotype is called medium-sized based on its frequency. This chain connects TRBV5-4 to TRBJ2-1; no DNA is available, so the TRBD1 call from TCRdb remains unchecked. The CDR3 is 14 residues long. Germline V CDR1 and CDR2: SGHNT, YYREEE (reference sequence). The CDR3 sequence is CASSFPGRHNEQFF.

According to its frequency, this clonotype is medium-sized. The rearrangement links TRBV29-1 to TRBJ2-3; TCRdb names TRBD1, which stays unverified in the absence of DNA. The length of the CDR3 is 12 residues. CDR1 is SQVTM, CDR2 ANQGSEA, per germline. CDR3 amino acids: CSVEYLQGTQYF.

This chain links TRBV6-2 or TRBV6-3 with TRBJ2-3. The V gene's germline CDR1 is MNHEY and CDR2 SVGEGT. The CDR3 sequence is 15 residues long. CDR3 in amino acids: CASSYREWSTDTQYF.

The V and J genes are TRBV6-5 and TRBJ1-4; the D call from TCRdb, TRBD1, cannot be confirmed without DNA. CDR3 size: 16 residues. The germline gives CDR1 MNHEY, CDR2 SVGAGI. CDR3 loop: CASRRTGGYDNEKLFF.

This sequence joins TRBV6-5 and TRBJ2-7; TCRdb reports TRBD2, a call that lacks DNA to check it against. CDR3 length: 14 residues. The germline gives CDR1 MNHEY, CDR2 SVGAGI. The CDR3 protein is CASSPTQRLYEQYF.

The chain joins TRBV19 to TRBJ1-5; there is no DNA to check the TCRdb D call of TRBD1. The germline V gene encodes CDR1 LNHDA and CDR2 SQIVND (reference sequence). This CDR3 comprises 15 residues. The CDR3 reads CASSIKAGNNQPQHF.

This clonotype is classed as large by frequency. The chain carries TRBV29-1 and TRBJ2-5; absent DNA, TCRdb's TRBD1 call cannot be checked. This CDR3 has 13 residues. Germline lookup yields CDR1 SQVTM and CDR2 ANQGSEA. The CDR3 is CSAPATGLETQYF.

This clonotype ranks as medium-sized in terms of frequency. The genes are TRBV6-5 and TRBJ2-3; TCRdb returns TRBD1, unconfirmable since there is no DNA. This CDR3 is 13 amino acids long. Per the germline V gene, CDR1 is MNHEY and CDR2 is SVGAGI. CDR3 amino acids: CASSVFRGDTQYF.

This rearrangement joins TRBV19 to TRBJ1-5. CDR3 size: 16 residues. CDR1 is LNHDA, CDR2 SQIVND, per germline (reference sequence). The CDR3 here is CASKSGVRKGNQPQHF. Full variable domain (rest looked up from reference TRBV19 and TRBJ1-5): DGGITQSPKYLFRKEGQNVTLSCEQNLNHDAMYWYRQDPGQGLRLIYYSQIVNDFQKGDIAEGYSVSREKKESFPLTVTSAQKNPTAFYLCASKSGVRKGNQPQHFGDGTRLSIL.

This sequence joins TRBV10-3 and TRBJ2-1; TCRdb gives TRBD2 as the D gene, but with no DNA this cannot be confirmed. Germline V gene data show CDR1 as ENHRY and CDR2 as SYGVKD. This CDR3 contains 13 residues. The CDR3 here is CAISRTIDNEQFF.

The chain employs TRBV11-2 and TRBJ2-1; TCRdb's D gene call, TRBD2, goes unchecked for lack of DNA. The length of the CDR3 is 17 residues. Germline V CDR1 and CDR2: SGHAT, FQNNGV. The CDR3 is CASSSETSGSSYNEQFF.

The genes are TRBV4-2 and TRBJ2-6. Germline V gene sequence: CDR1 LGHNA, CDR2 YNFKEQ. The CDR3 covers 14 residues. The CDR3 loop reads CASSQVEQANVLTF.

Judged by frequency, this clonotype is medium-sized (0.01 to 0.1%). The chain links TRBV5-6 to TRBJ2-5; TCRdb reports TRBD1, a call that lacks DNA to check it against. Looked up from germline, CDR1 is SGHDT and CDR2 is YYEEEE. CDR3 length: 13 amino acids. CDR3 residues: CASTWGAQGTQYF.

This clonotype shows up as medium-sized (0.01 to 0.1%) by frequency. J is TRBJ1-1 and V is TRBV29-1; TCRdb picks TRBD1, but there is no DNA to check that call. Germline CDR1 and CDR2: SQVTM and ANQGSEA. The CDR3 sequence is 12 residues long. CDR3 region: CSVPAGGTEAFF. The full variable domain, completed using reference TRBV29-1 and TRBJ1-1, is SAVISQKPSRDICQRGTSLTIQCQVDSQVTMMFWYRQQPGQSLTLIATANQGSEATYESGFVIDKFPISRPNLTFSTLTVSNMSPEDSSIYLCSVPAGGTEAFFGQGTRLTVV.

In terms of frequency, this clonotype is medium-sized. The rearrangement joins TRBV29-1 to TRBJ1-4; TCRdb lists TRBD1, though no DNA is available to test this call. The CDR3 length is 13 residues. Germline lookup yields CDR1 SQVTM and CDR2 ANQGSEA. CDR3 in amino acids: CSAVRGRSEKLFF.

The CDR3 reads CASSGLAGKDTQYF. This chain uses TRBV5-4 with TRBJ2-3; the D call from TCRdb, TRBD2, cannot be confirmed without DNA. Germline CDR1 SGHNT, CDR2 YYREEE (reference sequence). CDR3 size: 14 residues.

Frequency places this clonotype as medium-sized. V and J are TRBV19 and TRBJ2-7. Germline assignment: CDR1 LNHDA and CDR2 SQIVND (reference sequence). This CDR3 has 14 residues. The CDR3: CASSIRMSSYEQYF.